This TCR beta chain is from a study of blood T cell repertoires in COVID-19 (TCRdb year 2020). Concerning the study at large: Collaborator samples came from the United States, Italy and Spain and covered acute and convalescent phases of COVID-19. The prospective study material was composed of cDNA or gDNA derived from T cells, B-cell-depleted T cells, or PBMCs. Subjects who had been exposed to COVID-19, were actively infected with it, or had recovered from it provided the deeply sampled blood TCRbeta repertoires that made up the dataset. A freely available public database, intended as a resource for researchers studying the immune response to SARS-CoV-2, is where the repertoires were released. Samples were obtained from the ongoing ImmuneRACE study (first 160 participants) and from some 1,200 subjects provided by 6 global collaborators. Sample metadata almost always included a de-identified subject ID, COVID-19 status, age in years and sex. HLA class I and class II types, where available, came from metadata supplied by the sample provider rather than from assay-based typing.

A remark on this clone: It has no known antigen specificity. No base quality information exists; no much larger clone differs at one position.

Study-wide findings and limitations: The quantity of clinical and demographic metadata differed by source and by participant and was supplied without curation.

Each collaborating institution followed its own protocols to collect whole blood in K2EDTA tubes. For TCRbeta analysis, collaborators shipped samples as frozen whole blood, isolated PBMCs, or DNA extracted from either of those sample types. Via the germline V gene (reference sequence), CDR1 is LGHDT and CDR2 YNNKEL. From the cysteine up to the phenylalanine, the CDR3 has a length of 20 residues. Only the CDR3 DNA is retained, 60 bases long and in frame from the first base. Trimming at the junction amounts to 0 bases on V and 8 bases on J, and the germline ends lie 29 bases apart. TCRbeta CDR3 regions were amplified from genomic DNA by means of the immunoSEQ Assay, a bias-controlled multiplex PCR. The published analysis was carried out like this. The number of nucleated cells in each sample was estimated from the amplification of reference gene primers within the assay. To quantify the absolute abundance of each unique TCRbeta CDR3 rearrangement, sequence reads were collapsed and filtered. For each sample, productive Simpson clonality was calculated as the square root of Simpson's diversity index over productive rearrangements. The clones in this table, taken by TCRdb from immuneACCESS, are in-frame only. Not every clone is retained; where verified, under half of the shortfall comes from an unresolved V gene, and the cause of the rest is unknown. The D gene and trimming were derived from the DNA, and the V and J assignments and clone size from that table. Present in this sample are hundreds of thousands of clones, about 87% of which were seen just once. The top ten clones comprise over 0.2% of the sample.

The source of this sequence is a young woman with acute or convalescent COVID-19. The sequencing sample was made of peripheral blood. The chain links TRBV3-1 (or the pseudogene TRBV3-2) with TRBJ2-1; tentative D gene TRBD2, with 6 bases matching. The CDR3 here reads CASSQDTVLRPGRIVDEQFF. The nucleotides are TGTGCCAGCAGCCAAGATACGGTTCTACGTCCAGGGAGGATAGTGGATGAGCAGTTCTTC.